These T cell receptor beta chains were read from a single sample in a study of preoperative IRX-2 immunotherapy in early breast cancer. Assay: immunoSEQ multiplex PCR; the TCRdb copy retains only in-frame clones and omits some. Of under 20,000 clones listed, 70% to 90% are singletons. The sequences come from lymph node tissue, collected after IRX-2 immunotherapy. The receptors stem from a human donor with breast cancer. CDR3s include the opening cysteine and the closing phenylalanine or tryptophan. The D gene is left open where the match is weak. Size is omitted from some rows. Given values are once, few, many or a class for expanded clones.

>TRBJ2-1|.|TRBV5-1|TRBD2
TGCGCCAGCAAGTCTAGCGGGAACTCAGGGGATGAGCAGTTCTTC
CASKSSGNSGDEQFF
>TRBJ2-2|.|TRBV19|TRBD2
TGTGCCACCTCCTCTGCGGGAGAGACCGGGGAGCTGTTTTTT
CATSSAGETGELFF
>TRBJ2-1|.|TRBV7-2|.
TGTGCCAGCAGCTCTCACTCCTACAATGAGCAGTTCTTC
CASSSHSYNEQFF
>TRBJ1-2|once|TRBV29-1|TRBD1
TGCAGCGCCAAACAAACAGGGGGCAACTATGGCTACACCTTC
CSAKQTGGNYGYTF
>TRBJ1-4|.|TRBV19|TRBD1
TGTGCCAGTAGTGGGGGGACAGGGGAAGAAAAACTGTTTTTT
CASSGGTGEEKLFF
>TRBJ1-2|.|TRBV15|TRBD1
TGTGCCACCAGCAGACCTAATCCGGGACAGCTCCCCTATGGCTACACCTTC
CATSRPNPGQLPYGYTF
>TRBJ1-1|.|TRBV11-3|.
TGTGCCAGCAGCCCGTTCAGTCCGGCGGCTGAAGCTTTCTTT
CASSPFSPAAEAFF
>TRBJ1-3|.|TRBV10-2|.
TGCGCCAGCAGGGGAACAGGGTACTCTGGAAACACCATATATTTT
CASRGTGYSGNTIYF
>TRBJ2-7|.|TRBV28|.
TGTGCCAGCAGTTTACTTTCGCGGGAAAGCGAGCAGTACTTC
CASSLLSRESEQYF
>TRBJ2-5|.|TRBV10-2|.
TGCGCCAGCAGTGAAGGAGGCAGCCAAGAGACCCAGTACTTC
CASSEGGSQETQYF
>TRBJ1-5|.|TRBV19|.
TGTGCCAGTCGAGGGGATCGGGGCAATCAGCCCCAGCATTTT
CASRGDRGNQPQHF
>TRBJ2-3|.|TRBV7-1|.
TGTGCCAGCAGCTTATTAGCGATCACAGATACGCAGTATTTT
CASSLLAITDTQYF
>TRBJ2-1|.|TRBV5-1|.
TGCGCCAGCAGCGAACCCCCTGGAGGGGCCCTTGGTAATGAGCAGTTCTTC
CASSEPPGGALGNEQFF
>TRBJ2-1|.|TRBV6-8|TRBD2
TGTGCCAGCAGGAGGACTAGCGGGGGGGCCGATGAGCAGTTCTTC
CASRRTSGGADEQFF
>TRBJ2-7|.|TRBV6-8|TRBD2
TGTGCCAGCAGTTACTCCGAGCCAGCGGGAGGCTCCTACGAGCAGTACTTC
CASSYSEPAGGSYEQYF
>TRBJ1-6|.|TRBV19|TRBD1
TGTGCCAGTAGTATAAGGGACAGATATAATTCACCCCTCCACTTT
CASSIRDRYNSPLHF
>TRBJ1-5|.|TRBV6-8|.
TGTGCCAGCAGCTCCTTGGGGGGGCGTCAGCCCCAGCATTTT
CASSSLGGRQPQHF
>TRBJ1-3|.|TRBV9|.
TGTGCCAGCAGCCCGCCGAGCTCTGGAAACACCATATATTTT
CASSPPSSGNTIYF
>TRBJ2-2|.|TRBV19|.
TGTGCCAGTAGTATAAGCTGGGCAGGGACTGGGGAGCTGTTTTTT
CASSISWAGTGELFF
>TRBJ1-2|.|TRBV6-4|.
TGTGCCAGCAGTTACTCCGACGCAAGCTATGGCTACACCTTC
CASSYSDASYGYTF
>TRBJ2-7|.|TRBV5-1|TRBD1
TGCGCCAGCAGCTTGAACTTGGCGGGGCAGGGGGCGCTGGGAGAGCAGTACTTC
CASSLNLAGQGALGEQYF
>TRBJ2-7|.|TRBV10-2|TRBD1
TGCGCCAGCAGTTCAACAGGGGGCGGCGAGCAGTACTTC
CASSSTGGGEQYF